Shown below are 8 T cell receptor beta chains from a single sample sequenced in a study of blood T cells in healthy people across ages (dated by TCRdb to 2014 to 2015). Library prep was done by 5' RACE. Sequencing relied on an Illumina HiSeq 2500. A second PCR of roughly 7 to 11 cycles was performed with a sample-barcoded 5' primer and a J-beta primer mix. TCRdb trimmed the raw reads at Q25, called clones with MiXCR and kept productive beta chains. Entries are consolidated by CDR3 protein sequence, retaining the most common genes and DNA. Counted in this sample were 650,000 to 800,000 distinct CDR3 sequences; approximately 48% of them appeared once. Around 21% of the sample is in the top ten clones. Sequencing input: blood. The receptors were gathered from a man in his 60s in good health.

The chain carries TRBV12-3 or TRBV12-4 and TRBJ1-5, with 7 bases that match TRBD1. Trimming at V came to 10 bases and at J to 2 bases, leaving 8 bases not matched to a gene. The CDR3 is 14 residues long. CDR3 sequence: CAIQQGQGNQPQHF. The CDR3 coding sequence is TGTGCCATCCAACAGGGGCAGGGCAATCAGCCCCAGCATTTT.

This clonotype occurred many times. The rearrangement joins TRBV20-1 to TRBJ2-7; perhaps TRBD2 as D (5 bases). CDR1 DFQATT and CDR2 SNEGSKA come from the germline V gene (reference sequence). Between the trimmed V and J ends, which lost 0 bases and 0 bases, there was a span of 12 bases. The CDR3 totals 15 residues. The chain's CDR3 is CSARDRAGGSYEQYF. In DNA form, the CDR3 reads TGCAGTGCTAGAGATCGGGCAGGAGGCTCCTACGAGCAGTACTTC.

This clonotype turned up a few times. The V and J genes are TRBV7-2 and TRBJ2-5, with D tentatively TRBD1 or TRBD2 (6 bases each). The CDR3 covers 16 residues. Germline V lookup: CDR1 SGHTA, CDR2 FQGNSA. The germline V and J ends were trimmed by 5 bases and 1 base, with 17 bases remaining between them. CDR3 region: CASSPIGGGLQETQYF. DNA for the CDR3: TGTGCCAGCAGCCCCATCGGTGGGGGGCTCCAAGAGACCCAGTACTTC.

The chain couples TRBV6-1 to TRBJ1-2; 8 nucleotides agree with TRBD1. The CDR3 spans 12 residues. CDR1 MNHNS and CDR2 SASEGT come from the germline V gene. J lost 7 bases, V lost 4 bases, and 2 bases had no gene match. Written as DNA, the CDR3 is TGTGCCAGCAGTGTAGGGACAGGTGGCTACACCTTC. Its translation: CASSVGTGGYTF.

This clonotype was detected only a few times. The chain carries TRBV2 and TRBJ1-4; 9 bases are a match to TRBD1. The V and J ends lost 3 bases and 2 bases, in that order; junction bases with no gene match: 7. This CDR3 has 17 amino acids. From germline, CDR1 is SNHLY and CDR2 FYNNEI. DNA of the CDR3: TGTGCCAGCAGTGACCCGGGACAGGGAAATACTAATGAAAAACTGTTTTTT. Translation: CASSDPGQGNTNEKLFF. The full variable domain, rest sourced from reference TRBV2 and TRBJ1-4, is EPEVTQTPSHQVTQMGQEVILRCVPISNHLYFYWYRQILGQKVEFLVSFYNNEISEKSEIFDDQFSVERPDGSNFTLKIRSTKLEDSAMYFCASSDPGQGNTNEKLFFGSGTQLSVL.

This clonotype turned up a few times. DNA of the CDR3: TGTGCCAGCAGCCAAGAAGCTCCGGCAGAAGGACCCTACGAGCAGTACTTC. It codes for CASSQEAPAEGPYEQYF. The rearrangement links TRBV3-1 to TRBJ2-7; D is ambiguous. This CDR3 is built from 17 residues. CDR1 and CDR2 (germline): LGHDT, YNNKEL (reference sequence). V lost 0 bases, J lost 2 bases, and 17 bases lay in between.

This clonotype was observed many times. The chain combines TRBV12-3 or TRBV12-4 with TRBJ1-1; D is unresolved. CDR3 length equals 13 residues. Trimming removed 6 bases at V and 1 base at J, with 9 bases between. The CDR3 coding sequence is TGTGCCAGCAGCCGAACCGGGAACACTGAAGCTTTCTTT. It codes for CASSRTGNTEAFF.

This clonotype was seen a few times. This CDR3 is CASSQGTIGRHYSYEQYF. Here the CDR3 DNA reads TGTGCCAGCAGCCAAGGGACAATTGGGCGTCACTACTCCTACGAGCAGTACTTC. This rearrangement joins TRBV14 to TRBJ2-7, with D maybe TRBD1 (5 bases). The CDR3 consists of 18 residues. The V gene lost 1 base and the J gene lost 0 bases, with 19 bases spanning the gap. Germline lookup yields CDR1 SGHDN and CDR2 FVKESK.